This T cell receptor (beta chain) was captured by sequencing in a study of blood T cell repertoires in COVID-19 (dated by TCRdb to 2018 to 2020). Regarding the complete study: The collaborator samples originated in the United States, Italy and Spain and spanned the acute and convalescent phases of COVID-19. The material from the prospective study consisted of cDNA or gDNA derived from T cells, B-cell-depleted T cells, or PBMCs. The dataset comprised deeply sampled blood TCRbeta repertoires from subjects exposed to, actively infected with, or recovered from COVID-19. The repertoires were released in a freely available public database meant as a resource for research on the immune response to SARS-CoV-2. The samples were drawn from two sources: the first 160 participants of the ongoing ImmuneRACE study, and 1,000 to 1,500 subjects contributed by 6 global collaborators. A de-identified subject ID, COVID-19 status, age in years and sex were almost always included in the sample metadata. HLA class I and class II types, where available, came from metadata supplied by the sample provider rather than from assay-based typing. General conclusions and limits of the study: The amount of clinical and demographic metadata varied by source and participant and was provided uncurated.

From its cysteine to its phenylalanine, the CDR3 spans 13 amino acids. This entry keeps only the CDR3 DNA: 39 bases, framed from base 1. Relative to germline, V is missing 1 base and J is missing 9 bases, with 0 bases of the junction outside any gene match. CDR1 and CDR2, per the germline V gene (reference sequence), are SEHNR and FQNEAQ. Collaborating institutions collected whole blood in K2EDTA tubes following their own protocols. For TCRbeta analysis, collaborators shipped samples as frozen whole blood, isolated PBMCs, or DNA extracted from either of those sample types. The immunoSEQ Assay, a bias-controlled multiplex PCR, was used to amplify TCRbeta CDR3 regions from genomic DNA. The paper's processing steps were these. The number of nucleated cells in each sample was estimated by amplification of reference gene primers within the assay. Sequence reads were collapsed and filtered to measure the absolute abundance of every unique TCRbeta CDR3 rearrangement. For each sample, productive Simpson clonality was calculated as the square root of Simpson's diversity index over productive rearrangements. The source is immuneACCESS, and TCRdb retained only in-frame sequences with V and J called. Part of the clones is not carried over; for the studies checked, unresolved V genes explain less than half of this, and the remainder is unexplained. The DNA gave D and trimming, while V, J and clone size come from that table. This sample gives approximately 70,000 clones in total; about nine tenths of them show up just once. In total, the top ten clones hold around 5% of the sample.

In the case of this clone: Which antigen it targets is not known. Base-call qualities are not available, and no considerably larger clone is one nucleotide away.

Sequences were obtained from peripheral blood. This clonotype was obtained from a woman younger than 30 with acute or convalescent COVID-19. The chain is made from TRBV7-9 and TRBJ2-1; TRBD1 agrees with 10 junctional bases. The nucleotide sequence is given as TGTGCCAGCAGCTTAGGACAGGGGGCTGAGCAGTTCTTC. Its protein product is CASSLGQGAEQFF.